This is a list of T cell receptor beta chains from one sample in a study of blood T cell repertoires in COVID-19. TCRdb's table, derived via immunoSEQ multiplex PCR, lists solely in-frame clones and lacks some. Of 120,000 or so clones listed, 60% to 80% were seen once; the top ten hold 16%. Specimen: peripheral blood. The receptors originated from a woman of 80 years or more with active or convalescent COVID-19. Both conserved end residues are part of each CDR3. The D gene is left open where the match is weak. Where a row states a size, it is once, few, many or the class of an expanded clone; other rows omit it.

CASSLYDGNGYTF | TGTGCCAGCAGCTTATATGACGGGAATGGCTACACCTTC | . | TRBJ1-2 | . | TRBV7-3
CASVGVAAIEQFF | TGTGCTAGTGTTGGGGTAGCGGCCATTGAGCAGTTCTTC | . | TRBJ2-1 | . | TRBV12-5
CASSLFDRGNEKLFF | TGTGCCAGCAGCTTGTTCGACAGGGGGAATGAAAAACTGTTTTTT | TRBD1 | TRBJ1-4 | . | TRBV5-5
CASSEIPGTGLF | TGTGCCAGCAGTGAGATCCCCGGGACAGGGCTTTTT | TRBD1 | TRBJ1-4 | . | TRBV2
CASMVQGGTGELFF | TGTGCCAGCATGGTCCAAGGGGGCACCGGGGAGCTGTTTTTT | . | TRBJ2-2 | few | TRBV27
CASSYRGGNEKLFF | TGTGCCAGCAGCTACAGGGGCGGTAATGAAAAACTGTTTTTT | TRBD1 | TRBJ1-4 | . | TRBV5-4
CASSKVASGRPSYTDTQYF | TGTGCCAGCAGCAAAGTGGCTAGCGGGAGACCTTCCTACACAGATACGCAGTATTTT | . | TRBJ2-3 | . | TRBV21-1
CASNPAGGQGAVNEQYF | TGTGCCAGCAACCCCGCCGGTGGACAGGGGGCCGTCAACGAGCAGTACTTC | TRBD1 | TRBJ2-7 | few | TRBV28
CASSQDRREGPGEQYF | TGTGCCAGCAGCCAAGATCGGAGGGAGGGCCCCGGCGAGCAGTACTTC | TRBD2 | TRBJ2-7 | few | TRBV4-2
CASSGPRQSYEQYF | TGTGCCAGCAGTGGACCGCGACAGTCCTACGAGCAGTACTTC | . | TRBJ2-7 | . | TRBV28
CASSDRPPSYEQYF | TGTGCCAGCAGTGACAGGCCCCCCTCCTACGAGCAGTACTTC | . | TRBJ2-7 | few | TRBV2
CASSWATGSRCNQPQHF | TGTGCCAGCAGCTGGGCTACAGGGTCCCGTTGCAATCAGCCCCAGCATTTT | . | TRBJ1-5 | . | TRBV11-3
CASRKLANNEQFF | TGTGCCAGCAGAAAACTAGCTAACAATGAGCAGTTCTTC | . | TRBJ2-1 | . | TRBV25-1
CASSPPQGNTGELFF | TGTGCCAGCAGCCCCCCCCAGGGGAACACCGGGGAGCTGTTTTTT | . | TRBJ2-2 | . | TRBV6-2/TRBV6-3
CASTESRGYAEAFF | TGTGCCAGCACCGAGTCTCGGGGGTACGCTGAAGCTTTCTTT | . | TRBJ1-1 | . | TRBV4-2
CASSPRQGRLGNQPQHF | TGTGCCAGCTCACCGAGACAGGGTCGGTTGGGCAATCAGCCCCAGCATTTT | TRBD1 | TRBJ1-5 | . | TRBV18
CASSLMWGTGNTIYF | TGCGCCAGCAGCTTGATGTGGGGCACTGGAAACACCATATATTTT | . | TRBJ1-3 | . | TRBV5-1
CASSGRLAKSSYEQYF | TGTGCCAGCAGTGGGAGGCTAGCGAAAAGCTCCTACGAGCAGTACTTC | . | TRBJ2-7 | . | TRBV2
CASSPLAAGPPRDTQYF | TGTGCCAGCTCACCCTTGGCGGCGGGCCCCCCGAGGGATACGCAGTATTTT | . | TRBJ2-3 | . | TRBV18
CASRIITQHF | TGTGCCAGCAGAATAATAACCCAGCATTTT | . | TRBJ1-5 | . | TRBV6-4
CASKYTGTEAFF | TGTGCCAGCAAATATACGGGCACTGAAGCTTTCTTT | . | TRBJ1-1 | . | TRBV2
CASSLLSYGGETQYF | TGTGCCAGCAGCTTATTATCGTACGGCGGAGAGACCCAGTACTTC | . | TRBJ2-5 | . | TRBV11-2
CASSLGTGAGTEAFF | TGTGCCAGCAGCTTAGGGACAGGGGCGGGGACTGAAGCTTTCTTT | TRBD1 | TRBJ1-1 | few | TRBV7-8
CASSLTRSLTTYNEQFF | TGTGCCAGCAGCCTCACACGGTCCCTAACGACATACAATGAGCAGTTCTTC | . | TRBJ2-1 | . | TRBV14
CASSLDLARSSYEQYF | TGTGCCAGCAGCTTAGACCTGGCGAGGTCCTCCTACGAGCAGTACTTC | . | TRBJ2-7 | . | TRBV7-8
CASSEGGTGSGKEYF | TGTGCCAGCAGTGAAGGGGGGACAGGGTCGGGAAAAGAGTACTTC | TRBD1 | TRBJ2-5 | few | TRBV6-1
CASSSLPRQGNYGYTF | TGTGCCAGCAGCAGCTTACCCCGACAGGGGAACTATGGCTACACCTTC | TRBD1 | TRBJ1-2 | . | TRBV11-2
CASSWGRVGNEQFF | TGTGCCAGCAGCTGGGGGCGGGTAGGCAATGAGCAGTTCTTC | . | TRBJ2-1 | . | TRBV5-5
CATSTQRGDTQYF | TGTGCCACCAGCACCCAGAGGGGGGATACGCAGTATTTT | . | TRBJ2-3 | . | TRBV15
CASSQVAQGYQPQHF | TGCGCCAGCAGCCAAGTGGCACAGGGGTATCAGCCCCAGCATTTT | TRBD1 | TRBJ1-5 | . | TRBV4-1
CASSPRNTGNTIYF | TGTGCCAGCTCACCACGTAACACTGGAAACACCATATATTTT | . | TRBJ1-3 | . | TRBV18
CASSRTGGSEKLFF | TGTGCCAGCTCACGGACAGGGGGGAGTGAAAAACTGTTTTTT | TRBD1 | TRBJ1-4 | . | TRBV18
CASSLQGQGDSPLHF | TGTGCCAGCAGCTTACAGGGGCAGGGGGATTCACCCCTCCACTTT | TRBD1 | TRBJ1-6 | . | TRBV5-4
CASSSPTGKNEKLFF | TGTGCCAGCAGCTCACCGACAGGGAAGAATGAAAAACTGTTTTTT | TRBD1 | TRBJ1-4 | . | TRBV11-2
CASKGQHLEDTQYF | TGCGCCAGCAAGGGACAGCACCTAGAAGATACGCAGTATTTT | TRBD1 | TRBJ2-3 | . | TRBV10-2
CASSSHMNTEAFF | TGTGCCAGCAGCTCCCACATGAACACTGAAGCTTTCTTT | . | TRBJ1-1 | . | TRBV7-2
CASKPSGQIYEQYF | TGTGCCAGCAAACCATCGGGACAGATCTACGAGCAGTACTTC | TRBD1 | TRBJ2-7 | . | TRBV2
CASSYLGTGEDGYTF | TGTGCCAGCAGTTACCTCGGGACAGGGGAAGATGGCTACACCTTC | TRBD1 | TRBJ1-2 | . | TRBV6-2/TRBV6-3
CASSFDVAVTYNEQFF | TGCGCCAGCAGCTTTGACGTGGCGGTTACTTACAATGAGCAGTTCTTC | . | TRBJ2-1 | . | TRBV5-1
CASSQDPEQRELTDTQYF | TGTGCCAGCAGCCAGGACCCCGAACAGCGGGAGTTAACAGATACGCAGTATTTT | TRBD2 | TRBJ2-3 | once | TRBV3-1/TRBV3-2
CASSVASGRAGYEQYF | TGTGCCAGCAGTGTGGCTAGCGGGAGGGCCGGGTACGAGCAGTACTTC | TRBD2 | TRBJ2-7 | . | TRBV2
CASSPGTGGGDTQYF | TGTGCCAGCTCACCGGGGACAGGGGGCGGCGATACGCAGTATTTT | TRBD1 | TRBJ2-3 | once | TRBV18
CASKDRGETQYF | TGTGCCAGCAAAGACAGGGGAGAGACCCAGTACTTC | TRBD1 | TRBJ2-5 | . | TRBV2
CASSLGVGQGGGYTF | TGTGCCAGCAGCCTAGGGGTGGGGCAGGGAGGTGGCTACACCTTC | . | TRBJ1-2 | . | TRBV11-2
CASSLWATGARDTQYF | TGTGCCAGCAGTTTATGGGCAACAGGGGCAAGGGATACGCAGTATTTT | TRBD1 | TRBJ2-3 | . | TRBV27
CATSSPREDTQYF | TGTGCCACCAGCAGCCCTAGGGAGGATACGCAGTATTTT | . | TRBJ2-3 | . | TRBV15
CASSLGGGNSPLHF | TGTGCCAGCTCATTAGGGGGCGGTAATTCACCCCTCCACTTT | TRBD1 | TRBJ1-6 | . | TRBV18
CSASLREGTGELFF | TGCAGTGCTAGTCTGCGGGAGGGCACCGGGGAGCTGTTTTTT | TRBD2 | TRBJ2-2 | . | TRBV20-1
CASSSYLSGANVLTF | TGTGCCAGCAGTTCTTACTTATCTGGGGCCAACGTCCTGACTTTC | . | TRBJ2-6 | . | TRBV6-2/TRBV6-3
CASSLGLNEGDEQYF | TGTGCCAGCTCACTGGGACTTAATGAAGGGGACGAGCAGTACTTC | . | TRBJ2-7 | . | TRBV18
CASGAGGPYGYTF | TGTGCCAGCGGAGCAGGGGGGCCTTATGGCTACACCTTC | TRBD1 | TRBJ1-2 | . | TRBV6-5
CASSVFEGSHGYTF | TGTGCCAGCAGCGTATTTGAGGGTTCCCATGGCTACACCTTC | . | TRBJ1-2 | . | TRBV9
CASSVGAGPYNEQFF | TGTGCCAGCAGCGTAGGAGCGGGACCCTACAATGAGCAGTTCTTC | TRBD2 | TRBJ2-1 | . | TRBV9